The rows below give T cell receptor beta chains drawn from one sample of a study of vaccination and CD4 T cells after COVID-19. Their cognate antigens are unknown. TCRdb reprocessed the PCR reads with MiXCR, giving one entry per CDR3 protein. Among some 12,000 distinct CDR3 sequences, around a third were seen once, and the ten largest hold about 13%. The specimen was CD4+ T cells from blood, cultured in vitro, collected after SARS-CoV-2 vaccination. The receptors were sampled from a human donor who had recovered from COVID-19. CDR3s include the opening cysteine and the closing phenylalanine or tryptophan. A D gene is named only where the DNA matches it firmly.

d_gene	v_gene	len	j_gene	CDR3aa
NA	TRBV6-1	12	TRBJ1-5	CASTGYNQPQHF
NA	TRBV11-2	15	TRBJ2-7	CASSLGPQGSYEQYF
NA	TRBV7-9	14	TRBJ1-1	CASSLVALGIGAFF
NA	TRBV28	17	TRBJ1-6	CASSLESGSSYNSPLHF
NA	TRBV7-9	13	TRBJ1-5	CASSLGAGQPQHF
NA	TRBV20-1	14	TRBJ1-2	CSATGAAPSFGYTF
NA	TRBV7-2	19	TRBJ2-6	CASSLVGGSSFSGANVLTF
NA	TRBV4-3	17	TRBJ2-2	CASSQEGPDSNTGELFF
NA	TRBV27	13	TRBJ1-1	CASSYRENTEAFF
NA	TRBV4-1	17	TRBJ1-6	CASSRGTPDSYNSPLHF
NA	TRBV7-8	20	TRBJ2-6	CASSPQGQGDFISGANVLTF
NA	TRBV6-5	16	TRBJ2-6	CASSYPQGSGANVLTF
NA	TRBV28	14	TRBJ1-2	CASSPFGGNYGYTF
NA	TRBV11-3	16	TRBJ2-1	CASSLDGRDGFDEQFF
TRBD1	TRBV24-1	15	TRBJ1-2	CATSEGDRLNYGYTF
NA	TRBV19	16	TRBJ1-5	CASSIGGGKSNQPQHF
NA	TRBV7-6	11	TRBJ2-1	CASSFAHEQFF
NA	TRBV2	13	TRBJ2-5	CASGGQGRETQYF
TRBD1	TRBV6-1	15	TRBJ2-6	CAARTGSSGANVLTF
TRBD1	TRBV28	17	TRBJ1-5	CASSFQFVAGGDQPQHF